This note documents a single T cell receptor beta chain sequence. Per germline, CDR1 SGDLS and CDR2 YYNGEE. V was trimmed by 0 bases and J by 0 bases, leaving 9 bases between them. This CDR3 has 15 amino acids. The authors' processing: Reference gene primers were amplified, and this amplification served to estimate nucleated cell counts. The protocol was immunoSEQ multiplex PCR, while the TCRdb copy is restricted to in-frame clones and leaves out a portion. V, J and clone size derive from that table, while D and trimming were established from the DNA sequence. The sample records roughly 520,000 clones, around 87% being singletons. The sample is drawn from a study of blood T cell repertoires in COVID-19.

This clonotype was sampled from a woman aged 40 to 50 who had recovered from COVID-19. The sequenced material came from PBMCs or T cells enriched from blood (not recorded which). The chain uses TRBV9 and TRBJ1-1, with D hard to call. CDR3 amino acids: CASSVAQALNTEAFF. CDR3 DNA: TGTGCCAGCAGCGTAGCTCAGGCGCTGAACACTGAAGCTTTCTTT.